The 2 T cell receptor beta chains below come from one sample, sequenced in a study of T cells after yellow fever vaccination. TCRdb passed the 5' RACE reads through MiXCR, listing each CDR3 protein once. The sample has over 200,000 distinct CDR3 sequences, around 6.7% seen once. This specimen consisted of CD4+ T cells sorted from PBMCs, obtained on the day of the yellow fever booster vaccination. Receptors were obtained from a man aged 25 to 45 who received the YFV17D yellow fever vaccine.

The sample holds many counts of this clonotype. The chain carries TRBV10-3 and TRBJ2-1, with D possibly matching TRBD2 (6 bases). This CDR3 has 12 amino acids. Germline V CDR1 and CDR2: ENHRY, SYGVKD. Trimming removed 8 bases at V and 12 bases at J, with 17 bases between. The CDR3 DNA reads TGTGCCATCGGGGGGACGGCGAGGTCGCAGTTCTTC. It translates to CAIGGTARSQFF.

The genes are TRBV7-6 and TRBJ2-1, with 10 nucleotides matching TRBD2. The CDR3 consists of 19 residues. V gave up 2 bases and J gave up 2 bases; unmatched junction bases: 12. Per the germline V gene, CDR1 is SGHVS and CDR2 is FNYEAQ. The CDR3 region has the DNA TGTGCCAGCAGCTTACTGCCGGGACTAGCGCAGCCCACCTACAATGAGCAGTTCTTC. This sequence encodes CASSLLPGLAQPTYNEQFF.